The 15 T cell receptor beta chains given below trace back to one sample, sequenced in a study of shared clonotypes between healthy human individuals (dated by TCRdb to the early 2020s). Receptor amplification or capture employed the immunoSEQ multiplex PCR assay. This immuneACCESS table, as held by TCRdb, lists in-frame sequences with V and J called but not all clones. Of the missing ones, under half trace to an unresolved V gene in checked studies; the others have no known cause. Within this sample are under 1,900,000 clones, with around 98.5% of them counted one time only. The ten biggest clones cover 0.36% of the sample. Sequenced material: naive CD4+ T cells sorted from blood. This specimen's cell subset or site label, per the study, means: CD45RA+ positively selected. The receptors shown here come from a man aged 25 to 45 in good health.

The chain combines TRBV27 with TRBJ2-7; 8 bases align to TRBD1. Germline V gene lookup returns CDR1 MNHEY and CDR2 SMNVEV (reference sequence). Germline trimming cut 5 bases from V and 4 bases from J; bases unmatched to any gene: 10. This CDR3 region has 15 residues. CDR3 amino acids: CASSIDGTGTYEQYF. In DNA, the CDR3 is TGTGCCAGCAGTATCGACGGGACAGGAACTTACGAGCAGTACTTC.

V is TRBV5-1 and J is TRBJ2-2; TRBD1 matches at 8 bases. The V gene end was trimmed by 3 bases and the J gene end by 5 bases; junction bases not matched to a gene: 3. CDR3 size: 14 residues. Per the germline V gene, CDR1 is SGHRS and CDR2 is YFSETQ. Written as DNA, the CDR3 is TGCGCCAGCAGCTGGACAGGGTTTACCGGGGAGCTGTTTTTT. This sequence encodes CASSWTGFTGELFF. The variable domain in full, completed from reference TRBV5-1 and TRBJ2-2, reads KAGVTQTPRYLIKTRGQQVTLSCSPISGHRSVSWYQQTPGQGLQFLFEYFSETQRNKGNFPGRFSGRQFSNSRSEMNVSTLELGDSALYLCASSWTGFTGELFFGEGSRLTVL.

The chain combines TRBV4-3 with TRBJ2-3; TRBD2 might be the D (5 bases). Per germline, CDR1 LGHNA and CDR2 YSLEER. The CDR3 has 15 amino acids. Trimming removed 1 base from V and 0 bases from J, with 8 bases in between. The CDR3 region is CASSQALGSTDTQYF. CDR3 in DNA: TGCGCCAGCAGCCAAGCACTAGGGAGCACAGATACGCAGTATTTT.

This chain links TRBV9 with TRBJ2-7, with 10 bases aligning to TRBD1. Per the germline V gene, CDR1 is SGDLS and CDR2 is YYNGEE. V was pared by 2 bases and J by 5 bases, with 7 bases of the junction left unmatched. This CDR3 contains 15 residues. The CDR3 protein is CASSVTGGSLNEQYF. The CDR3 DNA is TGTGCCAGCAGCGTGACAGGGGGCAGTTTAAACGAGCAGTACTTC.

This clone has just one count. The V gene is TRBV18, the J gene TRBJ1-2; TRBD1 might be the D (6 bases). The germline V gene encodes CDR1 KGHSH and CDR2 LQKENI. The CDR3 runs 16 residues. V gave up 3 bases and J gave up 8 bases, with 22 bases separating them. In nucleotides, the CDR3 is TGTGCCAGCTCACCGAATTTCGCGGGGGCAGAAGCGGGCTACACCTTC. Its translation: CASSPNFAGAEAGYTF.

The chain uses TRBV5-1 and TRBJ2-3; D call uncertain. V dropped 4 bases and J dropped 6 bases, with 6 bases sitting between them. This CDR3 comprises 11 residues. Germline V gene data show CDR1 as SGHRS and CDR2 as YFSETQ. The DNA of the CDR3 is TGCGCCAGCAGCCAGAGTGATACGCAGTATTTT. Residues: CASSQSDTQYF.

This clone was detected only once. The DNA of the CDR3 is TGTGCCAGCAGCTCCCCGGACAGGGGGCGGAAGGCGGGTGGCTACACCTTC. Amino acid sequence: CASSSPDRGRKAGGYTF. The J gene is TRBJ1-2, the V gene TRBV5-4; 11 positions agree with TRBD1. This CDR3 comprises 17 residues. CDR1 SGHNT and CDR2 YYREEE come from the germline V gene (reference sequence). With V trimmed by 3 bases and J by 7 bases, 14 bases remained unmatched.

The rearrangement joins TRBV10-3 to TRBJ2-7, with 15 bases matching TRBD2. Trimming took 8 bases from V and 2 from J; bases not matched to a gene: 16. Germline CDR1 reads ENHRY; CDR2 reads SYGVKD. This CDR3 contains 19 residues. CDR3 loop: CAICRGGLAGGIGTYEQYF. The CDR3 nucleotides are TGTGCCATCTGCAGGGGGGGACTAGCGGGAGGTATAGGAACCTACGAGCAGTACTTC.

V and J are TRBV7-9 and TRBJ2-1; TRBD1 matches at 8 bases. CDR3 size: 17 residues. V shed 0 bases and J 0 bases; nucleotides not matched to a gene: 4. Germline V gene sequence: CDR1 SEHNR, CDR2 FQNEAQ (reference sequence). The CDR3 DNA sequence: TGTGCCAGCAGCTTAGCAGAGGGGACAGGCTCCTACAATGAGCAGTTCTTC. This sequence encodes CASSLAEGTGSYNEQFF.

This sequence joins TRBV18 and TRBJ2-7; D gene uncertain. Germline V gene data show CDR1 as KGHSH and CDR2 as LQKENI. Trimming removed 3 bases from V and 2 bases from J, with 11 bases in between. This CDR3 comprises 14 residues. The CDR3 DNA follows: TGTGCCAGCTCACCCCGGGCCCCGGCCTACGAGCAGTACTTC. Its protein is CASSPRAPAYEQYF.

V usage is TRBV7-6 and J usage is TRBJ1-4, with a possible D match to TRBD1 (5 bases). CDR3 size: 15 residues. Germline loops: CDR1 SGHVS, CDR2 FNYEAQ. Trimming left V 1 base short and J 7 bases short, with 13 bases between. As DNA, the CDR3 is TGTGCCAGCAGCTTAGTAGACAGCCAAATTGAAAAACTGTTTTTT. Its translation is CASSLVDSQIEKLFF.

The V gene is TRBV30, the J gene TRBJ2-3, with a possible D match to TRBD1 (5 bases). Germline lookup yields CDR1 GTSNPN and CDR2 SVGIG (reference sequence). CDR3 length equals 13 residues. V was pared by 0 bases and J by 4 bases, with 8 bases between. The DNA of the CDR3 is TGTGCCTGGAGTGTGGGGCAAGCAGATACGCAGTATTTT. Translation gives CAWSVGQADTQYF.

Points on this clone: Different DNA sequences within this sample yield the same CDR3. The genes are TRBV7-2 and TRBJ2-1; 12 nucleotides agree with TRBD2. This CDR3 comprises 15 residues. J lost 4 bases, V lost 5 bases, and 3 bases had no gene match. Germline loops: CDR1 SGHTA, CDR2 FQGNSA. This CDR3 is CASSPGLAGYNEQFF. The CDR3 DNA is TGTGCCAGCAGCCCTGGACTAGCGGGATACAATGAGCAGTTCTTC.

About this clone itself: This sample includes further DNA sequences coding for the same CDR3. This sequence joins TRBV2 and TRBJ2-1; D uncertain. CDR1 is SNHLY, CDR2 FYNNEI, per germline. V dropped 4 bases and J dropped 0 bases, with 7 bases sitting between them. This CDR3 region has 14 residues. CDR3 protein: CASSGSSSYNEQFF. The CDR3 bases are TGTGCCAGCAGTGGGTCGAGCTCCTACAATGAGCAGTTCTTC.

This chain links TRBV5-1 with TRBJ2-3; 12 bases match TRBD2. The germline V gene encodes CDR1 SGHRS and CDR2 YFSETQ. The CDR3 length is 19 residues. Losses at the gene ends were 0 bases for V and 2 bases for J; bases not matched to a gene: 10. DNA of the CDR3: TGCGCCAGCAGCTTGGCGGCTAGCGGGAGGGCCTTTCTCACAGATACGCAGTATTTT. This translates into CASSLAASGRAFLTDTQYF.